The clone carrying this TCR beta chain was observed once. Its target is unknown. This sample is drawn from a study of cytomegalovirus exposure and HLA in healthy donors. Broader study findings: Diagnosis of cytomegalovirus status made by the classifier reportedly showed high specificity and sensitivity. For most TCR sequences rarity was the rule, although some public TCRs occurred in many donors. First-cohort TCR clusters were later found to tend to co-occur in the 90 to 150 validation repertoires.

This CDR3 is built from 15 residues. V shed 2 bases and J 5 bases; nucleotides not matched to a gene: 5. Germline CDR1 reads MNHNY; CDR2 reads SVGAGI (reference sequence). The method was immunoSEQ multiplex PCR; TCRdb's version includes in-frame clones alone and lacks a portion of them. The table has 100,000 to 150,000 clones, under 90% seen once. The chain employs TRBV6-6 and TRBJ2-2; 7 bases align to TRBD2. The material sequenced was PBMCs. This sequence originates from a woman aged 18-30 years in good health and CMV-seronegative. DNA of the CDR3: TGTGCCAGCAGTTACCTCAGTAGCGGGACCGGGGAGCTGTTTTTT. Protein: CASSYLSSGTGELFF.